What follows are 29 T cell receptor beta chains derived from one specimen sequenced in a study of regulatory T cells in long-lasting Graves disease. Time point in this sample: newly diagnosed GD, antithyroid drugs for less than 3 months. Preparation of the TCR library used RNA extracted from PBMCs. To make TCR beta libraries, researchers used iRepertoire HTBI primers and Arm-PCR of CDR3 regions. TCRdb reprocessed the multiplex PCR reads with MiXCR, giving one entry per CDR3 protein. The profile shows 350,000 to 450,000 distinct CDR3 sequences, roughly 10% of them singletons. These data were also reused for a study on T cells in Graves' hyperthyroidism and ophthalmopathy.

This specimen consisted of peripheral blood mononuclear cells (PBMCs), obtained at new diagnosis, from a patient treated with antithyroid drugs. The source of these receptors is a young woman with Graves disease.

This clonotype was observed many times. CDR3 in amino acids: CASNLGPGQGWSPLHF. Here the CDR3 DNA reads TGTGCCAGCAACCTAGGGCCGGGACAGGGGTGGTCACCCCTCCACTTT. The V gene is TRBV12-3 or TRBV12-4, the J gene TRBJ1-6; 10 nucleotides agree with TRBD1. The CDR3 is 16 residues long. J gave up 10 bases and V 7 bases, and 13 bases lay outside the gene matches.

This clonotype was seen many times. J is TRBJ2-7 and V is TRBV6-2 or TRBV6-3, with 11 nucleotides matching TRBD2. The V gene end was trimmed by 5 bases and the J gene end by 1 base; junction bases not matched to a gene: 7. The CDR3 has 16 residues. Germline V CDR1 and CDR2: MNHEY, SVGEGT. The CDR3 region is CASSDRTSGLSYEQYF. DNA for the CDR3: TGTGCCAGCAGTGATAGGACTAGCGGGCTTTCCTACGAGCAGTACTTC.

This clonotype was seen many times. J is TRBJ2-7 and V is TRBV7-9; D not resolved. The CDR3 is made up of 15 amino acids. V was pared by 1 base and J by 3 bases, with 13 bases between. The germline gives CDR1 SEHNR, CDR2 FQNEAQ (reference sequence). The CDR3 is CASSLGNPPRYEQYF. The CDR3 DNA sequence: TGTGCCAGCAGCTTAGGGAACCCACCGCGCTACGAGCAGTACTTC.

This clonotype was detected only a few times. The J gene is TRBJ2-1, the V gene TRBV19; D is uncertain. The V gene's germline CDR1 is LNHDA and CDR2 SQIVND (reference sequence). The CDR3 loop spans 12 amino acids. V was clipped by 3 bases and J by 4 bases, with 4 bases between them. For the CDR3, the DNA is TGTGCCAGTAGTATCGAGTACAATGAGCAGTTCTTC. Translation gives CASSIEYNEQFF.

This clonotype was observed many times. CDR3 amino acids: CASSHTGREGTEAFF. The CDR3 DNA is TGTGCCAGCAGCCATACAGGGAGGGAGGGCACTGAAGCTTTCTTT. V usage is TRBV3-1 and J usage is TRBJ1-1; D possibly corresponds to TRBD1 (6 bases). Germline lookup yields CDR1 LGHDT and CDR2 YNNKEL (reference sequence). The CDR3 has 15 residues. Trimming took off 3 bases at V and 4 bases at J, with 15 bases between the two ends.

This clonotype was seen repeatedly, ten times or more. The chain couples TRBV7-8 to TRBJ2-7; 10 nucleotides agree with TRBD2. V shed 5 bases, J shed 3 bases, and the junction held 4 bases outside the gene matches. Germline CDR1 is SGHVS and CDR2 is FQNEAQ. The CDR3 is made up of 14 amino acids. CDR3 bases: TGTGCCAGCAGCCCCCTAGCGGGAGTCTACGAGCAGTACTTC. It specifies CASSPLAGVYEQYF.

This clonotype was seen ten or more times. This chain uses TRBV27 with TRBJ2-1, with 11 bases matching TRBD2. CDR3 size: 16 residues. The junction had 9 bases not matched to a gene; V was cut back by 4 bases and J by 7 bases. The germline gives CDR1 MNHEY, CDR2 SMNVEV (reference sequence). The CDR3 DNA sequence: TGTGCCAGCAGTTCCCTACTAGCGGGAGTCACGAATGAGCAGTTCTTC. Its protein is CASSSLLAGVTNEQFF.

With regard to this clonotype: Just one base apart from a much larger clone, this may be a read error. V and J are TRBV7-9 and TRBJ1-1, with no clear D. This CDR3 is 14 amino acids long. The V gene's germline CDR1 is SEHNR and CDR2 FQNEAQ (reference sequence). CDR3 DNA: TGTGCCAGCAGCTTAGCCGGGGTGGGCACTGGAGCTTTCTTT. It translates to CASSLAGVGTGAFF.

This clonotype was picked up a small number of times. V gene TRBV15 combines with J gene TRBJ2-3; the D is unclear. CDR1 is LNHNV and CDR2 is YYDKDF in the germline V gene (reference sequence). The CDR3 contains 13 residues. Trimming shortened V by 3 bases and J by 6 bases, and 10 bases separated the two germline ends. The CDR3 sequence is CATSRRQLDTQYF. The CDR3 DNA reads TGTGCCACCAGCAGGCGGCAACTGGATACGCAGTATTTT.

On this clonotype: This sequence is one base from a far larger clone and is likely a read error. The chain combines TRBV2 with TRBJ2-4, with 8 bases aligning to TRBD2. The CDR3 is 14 residues long. J gave up 13 bases and V 5 bases, and 13 bases lay outside the gene matches. Per the germline V gene, CDR1 is SNHLY and CDR2 is FYNNEI. The CDR3 loop reads CASSKSGGFNEQYF. DNA of the CDR3: TGTGCCAGCAGTAAAAGCGGGGGTTTCAATGAGCAGTACTTC. Combining the CDR3 with reference TRBV2 and TRBJ2-4 gives the whole variable domain EPEVTQTPSHQVTQMGQEVILRCVPISNHLYFYWYRQILGQKVEFLVSFYNNEISEKSEIFDDQFSVERPDGSNFTLKIRSTKLEDSAMYFCASSKSGGFNEQYFGAGTRLSVL.

On this clonotype itself: With a much larger clone just one base away, this may be a read error. The CDR3 does not end in the conserved phenylalanine or tryptophan, so this is likely a read error. The chain uses TRBV30 and TRBJ1-1; weak D call: TRBD1 (6 bases). Trimming pared 4 bases from V and 4 bases from J, leaving 16 bases between. This CDR3 is built from 14 residues. Looked up from germline, CDR1 is GTSNPN and CDR2 is SVGIG (reference sequence). The chain's CDR3 is CAWTPGGRFTEAFL. CDR3 DNA: TGTGCCTGGACCCCCGGGGGGCGGTTCACTGAAGCTTTCCTT.

The chain employs TRBV20-1 and TRBJ2-7; D call uncertain. Per germline, CDR1 DFQATT and CDR2 SNEGSKA (reference sequence). The CDR3 is made up of 11 amino acids. V lost 5 bases and J lost 7, with 12 bases in between. The CDR3: CSARRSSEQYV. In nucleotides, the CDR3 is TGCAGTGCTCGCCGTTCTAGTGAGCAGTACGTC.

This clonotype was counted at least ten times. The chain employs TRBV15 and TRBJ2-5; TRBD1 matches at 7 bases. V shed 0 bases, J shed 2 bases, and the junction held 3 bases outside the gene matches. Germline V gene lookup returns CDR1 LNHNV and CDR2 YYDKDF (reference sequence). The CDR3 contains 15 residues. As DNA, the CDR3 is TGTGCCACCAGCAGAGATTGGACAGGTCAAGAGACCCAGTACTTC. It is translated as CATSRDWTGQETQYF.

This clonotype was observed a handful of times. The CDR3 is CSVERQGLNGYTF. Here the CDR3 DNA reads TGCAGCGTTGAGAGACAGGGCTTAAATGGCTACACCTTC. J is TRBJ1-2 and V is TRBV29-1, with 7 bases aligning to TRBD1. The CDR3 is 13 residues long. The ends lost 3 bases at V and 6 bases at J; junction bases unmatched: 7. From germline, CDR1 is SQVTM and CDR2 ANQGSEA.

The sample holds many counts of this clonotype. This rearrangement joins TRBV27 to TRBJ2-5; 15 bases match TRBD2. V shed 5 bases and J 5 bases; nucleotides not matched to a gene: 3. The CDR3 extends over 15 amino acids. Germline V CDR1 and CDR2: MNHEY, SMNVEV (reference sequence). CDR3 nucleotide sequence: TGTGCCAGCAGTCGGACTAGCGGGGGGGGGGAGACCCAGTACTTC. It encodes CASSRTSGGGETQYF.

This clonotype was found many times. The chain is built from TRBV9 and TRBJ2-5; 12 bases are shared with TRBD2. V shed 4 bases, J shed 4 bases, and the junction held 11 bases outside the gene matches. Germline lookup yields CDR1 SGDLS and CDR2 YYNGEE. The CDR3 has 17 amino acids. The CDR3 sequence: CASSHSRLAGEGETQYF. CDR3 coding DNA: TGTGCCAGCAGCCACTCTCGACTAGCGGGGGAGGGAGAGACCCAGTACTTC.

This clonotype was observed many times. CDR3 sequence reads: CASSPAGNTEAFF. The CDR3, as DNA: TGTGCCAGCAGCCCCGCCGGGAACACTGAAGCTTTCTTT. The chain joins TRBV3-1 to TRBJ1-1; D is unclear. Trimming pared 4 bases from V and 1 base from J, leaving 7 bases between. The CDR3 consists of 13 residues. Germline CDR1 reads LGHDT; CDR2 reads YNNKEL (reference sequence).

This clonotype was counted at least ten times. The CDR3 region has the DNA TGTGCCAGCAGCCGGACAGGGGGCACTGAAGCTTTCTTT. Residues: CASSRTGGTEAFF. The chain employs TRBV7-2 and TRBJ1-1; 10 bases fit TRBD1. Germline CDR1 reads SGHTA; CDR2 reads FQGNSA. CDR3 size: 13 residues. V dropped 5 bases and J dropped 4; count of bases not matched to a gene: 1.

The sample holds many counts of this clonotype. The chain recombines TRBV20-1 with TRBJ2-1; the D gene is possibly TRBD2 (6 bases). Germline loops: CDR1 DFQATT, CDR2 SNEGSKA (reference sequence). Trimming stripped 1 base from V and 12 bases from J, with 16 bases between. The length of the CDR3 is 13 residues. The CDR3: CSARGRDSPAQFF. Written as DNA, the CDR3 is TGCAGTGCTAGAGGAAGGGACTCCCCGGCGCAGTTCTTC.

At least ten counts were recorded for this clonotype. The rearrangement links TRBV24-1 to TRBJ1-2, with unresolved D. Germline V gives CDR1 KGHDR, CDR2 SFDVKD. V was cut by 1 base and J by 4 bases, with 9 bases left in between. The CDR3 length is 14 residues. CDR3 sequence reads: CATSDFRDSYGYTF. The CDR3, as DNA: TGTGCCACCAGTGATTTCCGGGATTCCTATGGCTACACCTTC.

There are a few counts of this clonotype. This CDR3 is missing its conserved last phenylalanine or tryptophan, likely due to a read error. This chain joins TRBV6-7 and TRBJ1-1; 7 bases align to TRBD1. TRBV6-7 is designated an ORF whose function remains uncertain. The V segment lost 7 bases and the J segment 7 bases; nucleotides outside the gene matches: 6. The CDR3 is 12 residues long. The CDR3 DNA sequence: TGTGCCAGCACACTGGGACAGAGTGAAGCTTTCCTT. It specifies CASTLGQSEAFL.

Worth noting for this clonotype: A much larger clonotype is one base distant, so this may be a read error. V and J are TRBV7-6 and TRBJ2-3, with no clear D. Germline-derived CDR1 and CDR2 are SGHVS and FNYEAQ. This CDR3 is built from 15 residues. The CDR3 protein is CTSSLGLEFTDTQYF. The CDR3 coding sequence is TGTACCAGCAGCTTAGGCCTAGAGTTCACAGATACGCAGTATTTT.

In this sample, this clonotype turned up many times. The chain joins TRBV29-1 to TRBJ2-3; D is unclear. Germline-derived CDR1 and CDR2 are SQVTM and ANQGSEA. Trimming removed 5 bases at V and 0 bases at J, with 15 bases between. The CDR3 sequence is 15 residues long. For the CDR3, the DNA is TGCAGCGTTTTACTCTTGAGGATCAGCACAGATACGCAGTATTTT. This codes for CSVLLLRISTDTQYF.

This clonotype was detected many times. V is TRBV11-2 and J is TRBJ2-7; D not certain. This CDR3 is built from 13 residues. Germline V lookup: CDR1 SGHAT, CDR2 FQNNGV. The germline V and J ends were trimmed by 5 bases and 0 bases, with 8 bases remaining between them. The DNA for the CDR3 is TGTGCCAGCAGCCTCACCTTCTCCTACGAGCAGTACTTC. This sequence encodes CASSLTFSYEQYF.

This clonotype was detected only once. This likely reflects a read error, since a far larger clone is one base away. It is likely a read error, because the conserved phenylalanine at the end of the CDR3 is missing. This chain uses TRBV24-1 with TRBJ2-1, with a weak D call TRBD2 (6 bases). The end of the DNA is better explained by TRBJ2-5, so the J call may be wrong. CDR1 and CDR2 from the germline V gene are KGHDR and SFDVKD. The CDR3 contains 16 residues. In DNA, the CDR3 is TGTGCCACCAGTGATTTGGAATTTGGAGGGCAAGAGACCCAGTACTCC. Translated, it gives CATSDLEFGGQETQYS.

This rearrangement joins TRBV19 to TRBJ2-1; weak D call: TRBD2 (5 bases). Between the trimmed V and J ends, which lost 2 bases and 7 bases, there was a span of 15 bases. Germline CDR1 and CDR2: LNHDA and SQIVND (reference sequence). The CDR3 is 15 residues long. CDR3 bases: TGTGCCAGTAGTATAACCCCAACGCCGGGGAATGAGCAGTTCTTC. This gives the protein CASSITPTPGNEQFF. The full variable domain, with the rest looked up from reference TRBV19 and TRBJ2-1, is DGGITQSPKYLFRKEGQNVTLSCEQNLNHDAMYWYRQDPGQGLRLIYYSQIVNDFQKGDIAEGYSVSREKKESFPLTVTSAQKNPTAFYLCASSITPTPGNEQFFGPGTRLTVL.

This clonotype appeared many times. This rearrangement joins TRBV7-2 to TRBJ2-3, with TRBD2 matching 7 bases. In germline, CDR1 is SGHTA, CDR2 FQGNSA. This CDR3 contains 15 residues. After removal of 2 bases from V and 9 bases from J, the junction contained 11 bases not matched to a gene. In nucleotides, the CDR3 is TGTGCCAGCAGCTTATTCGGCGGGGGATCAAGAACGCAGTATTTT. Translating gives CASSLFGGGSRTQYF.

A note on this clonotype: One base away lies a much larger clone, so this may be a sequencing read error. The chain employs TRBV29-1 and TRBJ2-7, with D uncertain. The CDR3 runs to 13 residues. Trimming left V 7 bases short and J 6 bases short, with 19 bases between. Per the germline V gene, CDR1 is SQVTM and CDR2 is ANQGSEA. The CDR3 loop is CSAQKAGLGEQYF. The CDR3 DNA reads TGCAGCGCCCAGAAGGCAGGTTTGGGCGAGCAGTACTTC.

This clonotype came up many times. The V and J genes are TRBV6-1 and TRBJ1-5, with D hard to call. This CDR3 is 13 amino acids long. CDR1 MNHNS and CDR2 SASEGT come from the germline V gene. The V end was cut by 6 bases, the J end by 0 bases, with 6 bases between. DNA of the CDR3: TGTGCCAGCAGACAGTATAGCAATCAGCCCCAGCATTTT. Its translation: CASRQYSNQPQHF.